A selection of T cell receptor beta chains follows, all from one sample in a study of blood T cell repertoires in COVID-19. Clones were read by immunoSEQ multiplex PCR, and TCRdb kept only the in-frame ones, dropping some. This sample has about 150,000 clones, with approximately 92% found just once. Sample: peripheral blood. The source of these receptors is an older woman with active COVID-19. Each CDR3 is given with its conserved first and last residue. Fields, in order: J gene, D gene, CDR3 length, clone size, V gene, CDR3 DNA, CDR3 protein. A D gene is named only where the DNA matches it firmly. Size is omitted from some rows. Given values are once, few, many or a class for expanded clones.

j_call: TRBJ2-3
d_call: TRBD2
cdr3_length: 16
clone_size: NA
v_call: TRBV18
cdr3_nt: TGTGCCAGCTCACCACTTCGGGGGGGAGTGACAGATACGCAGTATTTT
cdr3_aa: CASSPLRGGVTDTQYF

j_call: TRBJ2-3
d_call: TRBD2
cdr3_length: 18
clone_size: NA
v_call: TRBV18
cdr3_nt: TGTGCCAGCTCACCGGCCGGGACTAGCGGGGCCAGCACAGATACGCAGTATTTT
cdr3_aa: CASSPAGTSGASTDTQYF

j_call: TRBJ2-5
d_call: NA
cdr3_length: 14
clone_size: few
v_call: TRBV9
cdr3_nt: TGTGCCAGCAACCCGACGGGGGAGAGAGAGACCCAGTACTTC
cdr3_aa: CASNPTGERETQYF

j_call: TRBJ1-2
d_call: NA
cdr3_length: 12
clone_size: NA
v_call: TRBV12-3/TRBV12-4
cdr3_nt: TGTGCCAGCAGTTTTAGAAACTATGGCTACACCTTC
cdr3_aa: CASSFRNYGYTF

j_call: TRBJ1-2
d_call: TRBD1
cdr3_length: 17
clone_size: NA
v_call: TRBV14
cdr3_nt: TGTGCCAGCAGCCTAACAGGGGGACCGTTAGCTAACTATGGCTACACCTTC
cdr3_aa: CASSLTGGPLANYGYTF

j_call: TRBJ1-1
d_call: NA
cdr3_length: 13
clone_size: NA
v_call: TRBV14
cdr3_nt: TGTGCCAGCAGCCGTATTCCAGGGGCTGAAGCTTTCTTT
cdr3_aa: CASSRIPGAEAFF

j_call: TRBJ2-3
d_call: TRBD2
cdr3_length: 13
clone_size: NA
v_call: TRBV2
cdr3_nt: TGTGCCAGCAGTCGGGGGGGCCCAGATACGCAGTATTTT
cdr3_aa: CASSRGGPDTQYF

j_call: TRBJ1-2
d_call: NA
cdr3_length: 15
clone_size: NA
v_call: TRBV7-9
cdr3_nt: TGTGCCAGCAGCTCCGGGGCAGGGGCTAACTATGGCTACACCTTC
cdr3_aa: CASSSGAGANYGYTF

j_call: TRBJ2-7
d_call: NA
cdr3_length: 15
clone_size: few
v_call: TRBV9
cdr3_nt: TGTGCCAGCAGCGTAGCTAGCCAGGGGCGTAACGAGCAGTACTTC
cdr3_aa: CASSVASQGRNEQYF

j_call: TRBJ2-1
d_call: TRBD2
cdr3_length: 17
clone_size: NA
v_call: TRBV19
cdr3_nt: TGTGCCAGTAGTATAGGAGTAGCGGGACCCCTAGGGAATGAGCAGTTCTTC
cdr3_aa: CASSIGVAGPLGNEQFF

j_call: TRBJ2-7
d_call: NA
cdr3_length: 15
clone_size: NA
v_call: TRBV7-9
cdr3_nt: TGTGCCAGCAGCTTTGGGGGCGGGCCTACCTACGAGCAGTACTTC
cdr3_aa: CASSFGGGPTYEQYF

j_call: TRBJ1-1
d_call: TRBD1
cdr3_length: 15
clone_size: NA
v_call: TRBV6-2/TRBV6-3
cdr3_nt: TGTGCCAGCAGTGCCAAACAGGGGGGTGGCACTGAAGCTTTCTTT
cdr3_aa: CASSAKQGGGTEAFF

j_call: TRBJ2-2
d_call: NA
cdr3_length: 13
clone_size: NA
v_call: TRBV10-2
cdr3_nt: TGCGCCAGCAAGGTAGCGCCCACCGGGGAGCTGTTTTTT
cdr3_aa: CASKVAPTGELFF

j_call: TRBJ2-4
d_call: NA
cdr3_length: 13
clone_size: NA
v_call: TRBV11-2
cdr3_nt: TGTGCCAGCCGCGAGCTAGCCAAAAACATTCAGTACTTC
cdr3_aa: CASRELAKNIQYF

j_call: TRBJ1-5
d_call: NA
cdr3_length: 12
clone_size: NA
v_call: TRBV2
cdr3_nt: TGTGCCAGCAGTGAAATGGGGGGGCCCCAGCATTTT
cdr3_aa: CASSEMGGPQHF

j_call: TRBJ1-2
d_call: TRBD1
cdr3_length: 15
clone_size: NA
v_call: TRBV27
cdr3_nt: TGTGCCAGCAGTTTAAGGACAGGGGGCATCTATGGCTACACCTTC
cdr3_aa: CASSLRTGGIYGYTF

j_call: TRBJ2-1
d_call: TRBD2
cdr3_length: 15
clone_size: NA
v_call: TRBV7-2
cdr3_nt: TGTGCCAGCAGCTTTAGCGGGAGGGTTAACAATGAGCAGTTCTTC
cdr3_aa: CASSFSGRVNNEQFF

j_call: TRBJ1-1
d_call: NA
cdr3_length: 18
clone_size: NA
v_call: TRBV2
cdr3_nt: TGTGCCAGCAGTGAAGGCAGGGATCGTAGCTTCGCGGGAACTGAAGCTTTCTTT
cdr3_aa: CASSEGRDRSFAGTEAFF

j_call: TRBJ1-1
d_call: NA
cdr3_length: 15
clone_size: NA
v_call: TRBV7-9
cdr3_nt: TGTGCCAGCACTCTCGGGGGAGTAGAGAACACTGAAGCTTTCTTT
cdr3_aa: CASTLGGVENTEAFF

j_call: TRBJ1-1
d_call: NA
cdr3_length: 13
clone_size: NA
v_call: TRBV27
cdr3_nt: TGTGCCAGCTCAGGGGCCATGAACACTGAAGCTTTCTTT
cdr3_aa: CASSGAMNTEAFF

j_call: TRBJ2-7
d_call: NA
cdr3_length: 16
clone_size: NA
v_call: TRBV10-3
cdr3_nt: TGTGCCATCAGTGAGTCATACGGTAATAGCGGCTACGAGCAGTACTTC
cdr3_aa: CAISESYGNSGYEQYF

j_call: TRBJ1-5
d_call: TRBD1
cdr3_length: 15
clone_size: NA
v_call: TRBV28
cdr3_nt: TGTGCCAGCAGTTTAGCACAGGGGCGCTCTCAGCCCCAGCATTTT
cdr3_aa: CASSLAQGRSQPQHF

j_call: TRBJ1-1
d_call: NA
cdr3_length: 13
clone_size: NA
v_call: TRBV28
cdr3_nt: TGTGCCAGCAGTTTAGGGGGGTTCGGTGAAGCTTTCTTT
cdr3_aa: CASSLGGFGEAFF

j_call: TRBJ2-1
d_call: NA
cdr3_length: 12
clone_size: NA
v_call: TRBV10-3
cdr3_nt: TGTGCCATCAGTGACGGTCCGGATGAGCAGTTCTTC
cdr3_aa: CAISDGPDEQFF

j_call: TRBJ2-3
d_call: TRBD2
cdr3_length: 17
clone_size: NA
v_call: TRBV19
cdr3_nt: TGTGCCAGTAGGGAAACCTCCGGGACTAGCCTCACAGATACGCAGTATTTT
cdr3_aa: CASRETSGTSLTDTQYF

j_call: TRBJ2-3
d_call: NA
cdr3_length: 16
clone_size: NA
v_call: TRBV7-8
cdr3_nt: TGTGCCAGCAGCTTCCCTAGCCTCGTCCCCACAGATACGCAGTATTTT
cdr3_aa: CASSFPSLVPTDTQYF

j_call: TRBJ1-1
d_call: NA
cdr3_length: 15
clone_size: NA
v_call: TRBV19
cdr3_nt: TGTGCCAGTAGACGCCTTGAGAAACGGGGGATTGAAGCTTTCTTT
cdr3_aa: CASRRLEKRGIEAFF

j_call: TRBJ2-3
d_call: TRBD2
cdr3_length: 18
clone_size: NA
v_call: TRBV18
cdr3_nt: TGTGCCAGCTCACCCCTAGAGCTGAGTCGGGAGGGGACAGATACGCAGTATTTT
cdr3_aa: CASSPLELSREGTDTQYF

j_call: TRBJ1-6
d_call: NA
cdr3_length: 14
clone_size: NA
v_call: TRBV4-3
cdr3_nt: TGCGCCAGCAGCCAGTGGACATCTAATTCACCCCTCCACTTT
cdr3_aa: CASSQWTSNSPLHF

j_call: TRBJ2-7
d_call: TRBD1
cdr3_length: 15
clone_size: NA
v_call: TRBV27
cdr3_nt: TGTGCCAGCAGTCCCCGACAGGGGTCGCAATCCGAGCAGTACTTC
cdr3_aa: CASSPRQGSQSEQYF

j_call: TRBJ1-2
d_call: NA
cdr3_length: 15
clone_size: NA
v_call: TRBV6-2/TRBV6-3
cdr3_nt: TGTGCCAGCAGTTACAGGCCGACAAGAAACTATGGCTACACCTTC
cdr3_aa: CASSYRPTRNYGYTF

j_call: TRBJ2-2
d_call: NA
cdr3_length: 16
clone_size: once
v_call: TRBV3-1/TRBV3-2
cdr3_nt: TGTGCCAGCAGCCACCCATTACAGGGTGTCACCGGGGAGCTGTTTTTT
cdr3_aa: CASSHPLQGVTGELFF

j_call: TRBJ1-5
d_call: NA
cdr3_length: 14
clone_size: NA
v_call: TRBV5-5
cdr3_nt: TGTGCCAGCAGCTTGGGGGACATACATCAGCCCCAGCATTTT
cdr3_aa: CASSLGDIHQPQHF

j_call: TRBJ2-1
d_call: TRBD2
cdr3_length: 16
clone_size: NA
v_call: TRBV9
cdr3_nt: TGTGCCAGCAGCGTAGGAGGGACTAGTTCCCGCAATGAGCAGTTCTTC
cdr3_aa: CASSVGGTSSRNEQFF

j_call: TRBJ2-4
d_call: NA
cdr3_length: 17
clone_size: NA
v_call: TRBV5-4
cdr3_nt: TGTGCCAGCAGCTTCACCGGGGGTCGAGGGGTCCAAAACATTCAGTACTTC
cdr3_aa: CASSFTGGRGVQNIQYF

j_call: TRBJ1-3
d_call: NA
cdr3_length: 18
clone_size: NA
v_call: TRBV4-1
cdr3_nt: TGCGCCAGCAGGCGGGGGGGAACTACGGGGCTCTCTGGAAACACCATATATTTT
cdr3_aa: CASRRGGTTGLSGNTIYF

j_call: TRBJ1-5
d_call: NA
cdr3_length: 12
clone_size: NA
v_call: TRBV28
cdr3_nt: TGTGCCAGCAGTAACCAGGCTCAGCCCCAGCATTTT
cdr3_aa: CASSNQAQPQHF

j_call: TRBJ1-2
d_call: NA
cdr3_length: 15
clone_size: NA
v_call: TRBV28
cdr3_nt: TGTGCCAGCAGTTTAAATCGGGCAGGGCCCTATGGCTACACCTTC
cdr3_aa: CASSLNRAGPYGYTF

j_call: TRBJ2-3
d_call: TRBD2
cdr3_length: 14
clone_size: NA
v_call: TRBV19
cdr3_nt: TGTGCCAGTCGGACTAGCGGTGGGGCAGATACGCAGTATTTT
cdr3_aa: CASRTSGGADTQYF

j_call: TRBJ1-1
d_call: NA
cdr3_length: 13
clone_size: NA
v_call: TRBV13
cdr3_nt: TGTGCCAGCAGCTTAGAAGGGGGAGCTGAAGCTTTCTTT
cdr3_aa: CASSLEGGAEAFF

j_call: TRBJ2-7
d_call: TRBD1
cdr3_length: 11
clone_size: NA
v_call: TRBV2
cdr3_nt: TGTGCCAGCGGGACAGGGCGCGAGCAGTACTTC
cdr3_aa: CASGTGREQYF

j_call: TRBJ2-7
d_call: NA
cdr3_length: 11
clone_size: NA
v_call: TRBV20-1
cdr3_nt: TGCAGTGCTAGCCCCCCCGGGAAGCAGTACTTC
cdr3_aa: CSASPPGKQYF

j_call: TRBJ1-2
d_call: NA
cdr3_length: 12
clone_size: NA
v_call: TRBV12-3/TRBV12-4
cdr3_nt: TGTGCCAGCAGTCGGGATAACTATGGCTACACCTTC
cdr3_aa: CASSRDNYGYTF

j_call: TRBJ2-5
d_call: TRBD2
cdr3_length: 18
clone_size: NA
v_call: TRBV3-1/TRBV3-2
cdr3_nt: TGTGCCAGCAGCCAAGGTGTCCTAGCGGGAGTCGGCCAAGAGACCCAGTACTTC
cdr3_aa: CASSQGVLAGVGQETQYF

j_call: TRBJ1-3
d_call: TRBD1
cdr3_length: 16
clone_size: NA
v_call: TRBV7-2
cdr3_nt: TGTGCCAGCAGTCACCAAGAAGGGACAGCTGGAAACACCATATATTTT
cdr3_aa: CASSHQEGTAGNTIYF

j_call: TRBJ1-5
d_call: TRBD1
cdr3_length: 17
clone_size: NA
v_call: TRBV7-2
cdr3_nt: TGTGCCAGCAGCTTAGAGGGGGCGGGGGGTAGAAATCAGCCCCAGCATTTT
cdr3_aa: CASSLEGAGGRNQPQHF

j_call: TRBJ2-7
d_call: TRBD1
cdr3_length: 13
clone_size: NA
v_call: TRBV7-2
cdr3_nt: TGTGCCAGCAGCTTAGGGACAGGCTACGAGCAGTACTTC
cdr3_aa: CASSLGTGYEQYF

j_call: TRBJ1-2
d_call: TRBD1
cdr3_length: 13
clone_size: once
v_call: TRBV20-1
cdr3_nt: TGCAGTGCTAGTCTTGACAGGGGTGATGGCTACACCTTC
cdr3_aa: CSASLDRGDGYTF

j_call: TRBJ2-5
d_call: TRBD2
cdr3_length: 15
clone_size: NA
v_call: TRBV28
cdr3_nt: TGTGCCAGCAGTTTCCGCCTAGCGGGAGTTCCCCACCAGTACTTC
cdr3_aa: CASSFRLAGVPHQYF

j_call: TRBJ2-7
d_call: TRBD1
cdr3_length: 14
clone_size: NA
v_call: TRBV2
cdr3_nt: TGTGCCAGCAGTGAAAGACAGGGCCCTTTTGGGCAGTACTTC
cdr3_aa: CASSERQGPFGQYF

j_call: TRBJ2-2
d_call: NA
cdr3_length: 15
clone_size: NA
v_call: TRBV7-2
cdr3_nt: TGTGCCAGCAGTTCGATACTAGCCCCGAGCTGGGAGCTGTTTTTT
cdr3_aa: CASSSILAPSWELFF

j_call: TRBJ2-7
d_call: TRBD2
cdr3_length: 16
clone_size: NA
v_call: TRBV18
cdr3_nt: TGTGCCAGCTCACCACTGGGACTAGCGGGGCTCTACGAGCAGTACTTC
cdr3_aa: CASSPLGLAGLYEQYF

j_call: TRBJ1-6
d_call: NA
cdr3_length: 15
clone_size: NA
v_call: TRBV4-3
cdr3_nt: TGCGCCAGCAGCCAAGGGGGACTACTTAATTCACCCCTCCACTTT
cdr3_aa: CASSQGGLLNSPLHF

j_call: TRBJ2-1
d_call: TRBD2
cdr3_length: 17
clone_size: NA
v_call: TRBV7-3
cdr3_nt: TGTGCCAGCAGCCACGTTGTGAGGGTAGCGGGAGTAGGTGAGCAGTTCTTC
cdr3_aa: CASSHVVRVAGVGEQFF

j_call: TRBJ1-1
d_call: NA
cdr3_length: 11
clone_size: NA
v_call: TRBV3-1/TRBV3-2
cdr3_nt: TGTGCCAGCAGCCAAGCGGGGGGGGCTTTCTTT
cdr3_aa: CASSQAGGAFF

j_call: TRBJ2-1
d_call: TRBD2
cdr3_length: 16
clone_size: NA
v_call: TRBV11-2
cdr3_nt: TGTGCCAGCAGCTTAGAGGGGACTAGCGTGAGCAATGAGCAGTTCTTC
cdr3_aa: CASSLEGTSVSNEQFF

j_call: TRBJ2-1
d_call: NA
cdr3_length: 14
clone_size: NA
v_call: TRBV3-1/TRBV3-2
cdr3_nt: TGTGCCAGCAGCCAAGGAGTGAGCATGAATGAGCAGTTCTTC
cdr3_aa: CASSQGVSMNEQFF